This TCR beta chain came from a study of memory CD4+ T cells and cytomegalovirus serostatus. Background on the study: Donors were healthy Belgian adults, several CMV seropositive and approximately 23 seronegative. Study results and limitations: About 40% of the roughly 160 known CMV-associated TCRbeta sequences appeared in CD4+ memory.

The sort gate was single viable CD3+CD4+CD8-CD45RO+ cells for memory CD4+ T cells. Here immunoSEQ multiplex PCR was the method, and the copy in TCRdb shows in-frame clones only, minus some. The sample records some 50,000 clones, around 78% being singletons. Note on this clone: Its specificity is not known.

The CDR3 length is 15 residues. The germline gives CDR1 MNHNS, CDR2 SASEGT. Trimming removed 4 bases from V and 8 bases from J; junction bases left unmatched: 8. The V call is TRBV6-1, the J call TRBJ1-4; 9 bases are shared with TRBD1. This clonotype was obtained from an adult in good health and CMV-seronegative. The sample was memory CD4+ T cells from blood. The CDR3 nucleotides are TGTGCCAGCAGTGTCACCGGGACAGGGTGGGAAAAACTGTTTTTT. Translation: CASSVTGTGWEKLFF.